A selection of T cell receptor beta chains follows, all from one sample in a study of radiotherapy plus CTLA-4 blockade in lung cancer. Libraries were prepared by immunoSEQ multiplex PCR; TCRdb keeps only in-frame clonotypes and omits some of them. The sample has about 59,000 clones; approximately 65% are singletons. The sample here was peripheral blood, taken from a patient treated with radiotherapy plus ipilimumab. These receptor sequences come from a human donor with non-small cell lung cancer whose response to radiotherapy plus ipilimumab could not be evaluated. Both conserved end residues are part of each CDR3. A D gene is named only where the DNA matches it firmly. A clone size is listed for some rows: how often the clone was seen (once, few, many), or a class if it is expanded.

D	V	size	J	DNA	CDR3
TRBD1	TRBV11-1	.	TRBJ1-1	TGTGCCAGCAGCTGGGGGGACAGGGGGCTGAGTGAAGCTTTCTTT	CASSWGDRGLSEAFF
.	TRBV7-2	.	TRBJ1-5	TGTGCCAGCAGCTTCACCCAGGGTTATCAGCCCCAGCATTTT	CASSFTQGYQPQHF
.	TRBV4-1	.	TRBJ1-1	TGCGCCAGCAGCCTTCTAACAGGTTCTGAAGCTTTCTTT	CASSLLTGSEAFF
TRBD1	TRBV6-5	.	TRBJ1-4	TGTGCCAGCAGTGACAGGGGAACTAATGAAAAACTGTTTTTT	CASSDRGTNEKLFF
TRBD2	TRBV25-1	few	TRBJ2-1	TGTGCCAGCAGTCGTGCCGGGACTAGCGGAATCAATGAGCAGTTCTTC	CASSRAGTSGINEQFF
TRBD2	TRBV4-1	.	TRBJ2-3	TGCGCCAGCAGCCAGGGACTAGCGGGGGCTGGAGCTACGCAGTATTTT	CASSQGLAGAGATQYF
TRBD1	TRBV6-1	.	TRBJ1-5	TGTGCCAGCCGGAGGACAGGGGGGAATCAGCCCCAGCATTTT	CASRRTGGNQPQHF
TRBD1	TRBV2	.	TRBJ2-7	TGTGCCAGCAGGCCCCGGACAGGGAACTACGAGCAGTACTTC	CASRPRTGNYEQYF
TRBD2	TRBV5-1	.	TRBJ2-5	TGCGCCAGCAGCTTGGCCGGAAGCGGGAGGGGAGGCGAGACCCAGTACTTC	CASSLAGSGRGGETQYF
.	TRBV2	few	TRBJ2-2	TGTGCCAGCAGAGGCGGCGGAGACACCGGGGAGCTGTTTTTT	CASRGGGDTGELFF
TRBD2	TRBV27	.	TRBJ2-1	TGTGCCAGCAGTTTAAGTGGACTAGCGGGACCCAGCTCCTACAATGAGCAGTTCTTC	CASSLSGLAGPSSYNEQFF
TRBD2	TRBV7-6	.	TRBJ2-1	TGTGCCAGCAGCCGTTCCGGGACTAGCCAGGGTGAGCAGTTCTTC	CASSRSGTSQGEQFF
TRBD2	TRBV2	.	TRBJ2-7	TGTGCCAGCAAGAAAACTAGCGGGGTCAACGAGCAGTACTTC	CASKKTSGVNEQYF
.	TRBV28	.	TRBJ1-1	TGTGCCAGCAGCCTCCCAGGTAACACTGAAGCTTTCTTT	CASSLPGNTEAFF
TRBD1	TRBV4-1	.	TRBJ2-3	TGCGCCAGCAGCCAAGAGGGACAGGAAACAGATACGCAGTATTTT	CASSQEGQETDTQYF
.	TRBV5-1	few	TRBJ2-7	TGCGCCAGCAGCTTGGGGCAGGAGGGGTGGGGAGAGCAGTACTTC	CASSLGQEGWGEQYF
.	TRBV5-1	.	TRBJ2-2	TGCGCCAGCAGCGCCGGGACAAACACCGGGGAGCTGTTTTTT	CASSAGTNTGELFF
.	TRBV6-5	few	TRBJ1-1	TGTGCCAGCAGTCCCCGACAGCTGAACACTGAAGCTTTCTTT	CASSPRQLNTEAFF
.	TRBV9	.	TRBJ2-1	TGTGCCAGCAGCACCAGACAGAATGAGCAGTTCTTC	CASSTRQNEQFF
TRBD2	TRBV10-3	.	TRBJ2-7	TGTGCCATCAGTGAGTCGAATCTAGCGGAAGAGTTTCCGAGGCCCCACGAGCAGTACTTC	CAISESNLAEEFPRPHEQYF
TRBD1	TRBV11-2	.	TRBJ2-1	TGTGCCAGCAGCCATTTGCAGGGGGCATCCTACAATGAGCAGTTCTTC	CASSHLQGASYNEQFF
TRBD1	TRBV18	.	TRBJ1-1	TGTGCCAGCTCACCAATTGACAGGGGCACTGAAGCTTTCTTT	CASSPIDRGTEAFF
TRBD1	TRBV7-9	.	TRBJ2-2	TGTGCCAGCAGCTCACCCCAGGGGGCTTGGACCGGGGAGCTGTTTTTT	CASSSPQGAWTGELFF
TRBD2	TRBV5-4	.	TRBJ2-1	TGTGCCAGCAGCTTGGGACTAGCGGGAGATGCCAAGCAGTTCTTC	CASSLGLAGDAKQFF
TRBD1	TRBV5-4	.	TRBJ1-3	TGCGCCAGCAGCCAAGACTCAGGGGGAATGGCCGGAAACACCATATATTTT	CASSQDSGGMAGNTIYF
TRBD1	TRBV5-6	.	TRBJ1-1	TGTGCCAGCAGCTCTGGGACAGGGCGTCCCGCTGAAGCTTTCTTT	CASSSGTGRPAEAFF
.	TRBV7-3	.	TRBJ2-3	TGTGCCAGCAGCCCAAACCTCGCGGATACGCAGTATTTT	CASSPNLADTQYF
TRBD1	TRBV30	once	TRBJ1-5	TGTGCCTGGAGTGTACAGGGGGATCAGCCCCAGCATTTT	CAWSVQGDQPQHF
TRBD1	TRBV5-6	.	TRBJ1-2	TGTGCCAGCAGCGGATCCGGGACAGGGGCTAGTGGCTACACCTTC	CASSGSGTGASGYTF
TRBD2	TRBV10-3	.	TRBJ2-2	TGTGCCATCAGTGAGTCGACACTAGCGGGAGCGCACACCGGGGAGCTGTTTTTT	CAISESTLAGAHTGELFF
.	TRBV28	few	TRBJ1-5	TGTGCCAGCAGTCTGCGGGGGTTCAATCAGCCCCAGCATTTT	CASSLRGFNQPQHF
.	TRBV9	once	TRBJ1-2	TGTGCCAGCAGCGCCCGCGACATCGGGAGTGGCTACACCTTC	CASSARDIGSGYTF
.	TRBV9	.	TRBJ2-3	TGTGCCAGCAGCGACCGGGACTTAAACACAGATACGCAGTATTTT	CASSDRDLNTDTQYF
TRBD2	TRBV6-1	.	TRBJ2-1	TGTGCCAGCAGTGACAAGGGAGGGGTCACCTACAATGAGCAGTTCTTC	CASSDKGGVTYNEQFF
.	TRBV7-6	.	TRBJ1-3	TGTGCCAGCAGCTTCCCCGGGAAAGGGCTAACTGGAAACACCATATATTTT	CASSFPGKGLTGNTIYF
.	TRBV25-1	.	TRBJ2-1	TGTGCCAGCAGTAGTCCGGGACTTACCTCCTACAATGAGCAGTTCTTC	CASSSPGLTSYNEQFF
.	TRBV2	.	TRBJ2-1	TGTGCCAGTAACGGGGGTAGCTCCTACAATGAGCAGTTCTTC	CASNGGSSYNEQFF
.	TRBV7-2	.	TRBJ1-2	TGTGCCAGCAGCCTCCTACCGACAGACTCTAATGGGGGCTACACCTTC	CASSLLPTDSNGGYTF
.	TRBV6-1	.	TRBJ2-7	TGTGCCAGCAGTGAAGCGTTCCGGACTTCATCCTACGAGCAGTACTTC	CASSEAFRTSSYEQYF
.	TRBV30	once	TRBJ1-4	TGTGCCTGCACCCCGGGGTTCGTCTTTAAGGCAACTAATGAAAAACTGTTTTTT	CACTPGFVFKATNEKLFF
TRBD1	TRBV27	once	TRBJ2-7	TGTGCCAGCAGTTGGTCGGGGACAGGGACCTACGAGCAGTACTTC	CASSWSGTGTYEQYF
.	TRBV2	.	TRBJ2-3	TGTGCCAGCGCCCCGAAGCTAAGCCCAGGGGATACGCAGTATTTT	CASAPKLSPGDTQYF
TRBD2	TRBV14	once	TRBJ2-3	TGTGCCAGCAGCCCCTTCGAGCGGGAGAAGACAGATACGCAGTATTTT	CASSPFEREKTDTQYF
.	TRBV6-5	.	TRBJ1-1	TGTGCCAGCAGGACGGGGCGGGGCACTGAAGCTTTCTTT	CASRTGRGTEAFF
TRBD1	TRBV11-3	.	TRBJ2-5	TGTGCCAGCAGCCGGAGACAGGGCCAAGATGAGACCCAGTACTTC	CASSRRQGQDETQYF
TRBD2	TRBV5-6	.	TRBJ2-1	TGTGCCAGCAGCTTCGGGGTAGCGGGGATCCTCAATGAGCAGTTCTTC	CASSFGVAGILNEQFF
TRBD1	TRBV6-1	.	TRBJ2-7	TGTGCCAGCAGTACGGGACAGGGGCTTTCCTACGAGCAGTACTTC	CASSTGQGLSYEQYF
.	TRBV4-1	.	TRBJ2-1	TGCGCCAGCAGCCAAGATAGGGGGGGAGGGTACAATGAGCAGTTCTTC	CASSQDRGGGYNEQFF
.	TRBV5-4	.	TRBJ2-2	TGTGCCAGCAGCTTGGACAGGAACACCGGGGAGCTGTTTTTT	CASSLDRNTGELFF
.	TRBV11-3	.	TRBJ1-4	TGTGCCAGCAGCCCACAACAGGGCCTTTACTCAACTAATGAAAAACTGTTTTTT	CASSPQQGLYSTNEKLFF
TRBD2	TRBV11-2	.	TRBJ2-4	TGTGCCAGCAGCTCCCCTAGCGGGGGAAACATTCAGTACTTC	CASSSPSGGNIQYF
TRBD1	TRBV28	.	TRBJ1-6	TGTGCCAGCATCGACCGCAGGACAGGTGGGAATTCACCCCTCCACTTT	CASIDRRTGGNSPLHF
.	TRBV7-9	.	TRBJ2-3	TGTGCCAGCAGCCGAGGTGGCGGAAGCACAGATACGCAGTATTTT	CASSRGGGSTDTQYF
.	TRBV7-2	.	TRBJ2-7	TGTGCCAGCAGCTTGGACAGTCCGGTCTACGAGCAGTACTTC	CASSLDSPVYEQYF
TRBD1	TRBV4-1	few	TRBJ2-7	TGCGCCAGCAGCCAAGATAGGGACAGATACGAGCAGTACTTC	CASSQDRDRYEQYF
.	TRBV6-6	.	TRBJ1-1	TGTGCCAGCAGTTACTCGGAGCTCCCCCAGAACACTGAAGCTTTCTTT	CASSYSELPQNTEAFF